These T cell receptor beta chains were read from a single sample in a study of blood T cell repertoires in COVID-19. Repertoires were generated with immunoSEQ multiplex PCR, while TCRdb's copy carries only in-frame clones and drops some. The sample consists of roughly 98,000 clones, roughly 92% of them appearing once. Material for sequencing was peripheral blood. These receptors were collected from a woman aged 55-69 years with active COVID-19. Each CDR3 is given with its conserved first and last residue. Each record gives: CDR3 protein, CDR3 DNA, V gene, D gene, J gene. A D gene is named only where the DNA matches it firmly.

CDR3 protein: CASSWDNSNQPQHF; CDR3 DNA: TGTGCCAGCAGTTGGGACAATAGCAATCAGCCCCAGCATTTT; V gene: TRBV28; D gene: .; J gene: TRBJ1-5
CDR3 protein: CASSPKGGGDYGYTF; CDR3 DNA: TGTGCCAGCAGCCCCAAGGGCGGAGGGGACTATGGCTACACCTTC; V gene: TRBV5-4; D gene: .; J gene: TRBJ1-2
CDR3 protein: CASSEEGVAFSSYNEQFF; CDR3 DNA: TGTGCCAGCAGTGAAGAAGGGGTCGCTTTCAGCTCCTACAATGAGCAGTTCTTC; V gene: TRBV6-1; D gene: .; J gene: TRBJ2-1
CDR3 protein: CASTLGGYNEQFF; CDR3 DNA: TGTGCCAGCACCCTTGGGGGGTACAATGAGCAGTTCTTC; V gene: TRBV28; D gene: .; J gene: TRBJ2-1
CDR3 protein: CASSQGPDSTRKLFF; CDR3 DNA: TGCGCCAGCAGCCAAGGTCCGGACAGCACAAGAAAACTGTTTTTT; V gene: TRBV4-3; D gene: .; J gene: TRBJ1-4
CDR3 protein: CASSLGGRGYTF; CDR3 DNA: TGTGCCAGCAGTCTGGGGGGGCGTGGCTACACCTTC; V gene: TRBV28; D gene: .; J gene: TRBJ1-2
CDR3 protein: CASSPTSGSPDTQYF; CDR3 DNA: TGTGCCAGCAGCCCGACTAGCGGGAGTCCAGATACGCAGTATTTT; V gene: TRBV5-4; D gene: TRBD2; J gene: TRBJ2-3
CDR3 protein: CASSLSGRDTGELFF; CDR3 DNA: TGTGCCAGCAGCCTTAGCGGGAGGGACACCGGGGAGCTGTTTTTT; V gene: TRBV7-8; D gene: TRBD2; J gene: TRBJ2-2
CDR3 protein: CASSPGQLSTDTQYF; CDR3 DNA: TGTGCCAGCAGTCCGGGACAGCTTAGCACAGATACGCAGTATTTT; V gene: TRBV27; D gene: TRBD1; J gene: TRBJ2-3
CDR3 protein: CASSQERQRNQPQHF; CDR3 DNA: TGTGCCAGCAGCCAAGAGCGACAGAGAAATCAGCCCCAGCATTTT; V gene: TRBV7-8; D gene: .; J gene: TRBJ1-5
CDR3 protein: CASSRDNSYEQYF; CDR3 DNA: TGTGCCAGCAGTCGGGACAACTCCTACGAGCAGTACTTC; V gene: TRBV2; D gene: .; J gene: TRBJ2-7
CDR3 protein: CASTTLVPGLQQETQYF; CDR3 DNA: TGTGCCAGCACCACTCTGGTCCCGGGACTACAACAAGAGACCCAGTACTTC; V gene: TRBV2; D gene: TRBD2; J gene: TRBJ2-5
CDR3 protein: CASSYGAANTEAFF; CDR3 DNA: TGTGCCAGCAGTTACGGGGCGGCGAACACTGAAGCTTTCTTT; V gene: TRBV6-6; D gene: .; J gene: TRBJ1-1
CDR3 protein: CASRSTGTGNTIYF; CDR3 DNA: TGTGCCAGCAGATCCACAGGAACTGGAAACACCATATATTTT; V gene: TRBV28; D gene: .; J gene: TRBJ1-3
CDR3 protein: CASSSDRVDRYTF; CDR3 DNA: TGTGCCAGCAGCTCTGACAGGGTTGATAGGTACACCTTC; V gene: TRBV5-6; D gene: TRBD1; J gene: TRBJ1-2
CDR3 protein: CASSPVGQGNSPLHF; CDR3 DNA: TGTGCCAGCAGTCCAGTAGGCCAGGGGAATTCACCCCTCCACTTT; V gene: TRBV6-5; D gene: .; J gene: TRBJ1-6